Listed below are T cell receptor beta chains from one sample, sequenced in a study of control samples from healthy donors and cancer patients. Libraries were prepared by immunoSEQ multiplex PCR; TCRdb keeps only in-frame clonotypes and omits some of them. The repertoire holds approximately 150,000 clones, with roughly 95% as singletons. Sequenced sample: blood. The source of these receptors is a woman in her twenties or thirties in good health. Each CDR3 is given with its conserved first and last residue. D genes are given only for firm matches. Clone size is shown for a subset of rows, as once, few, many or a class of expanded clone.

D gene	clone size	V gene	J gene	CDR3 protein	CDR3 DNA
TRBD1	NA	TRBV6-4	TRBJ2-4	CASSDVSGTGVQYF	TGTGCCAGCAGTGACGTATCCGGGACAGGGGTTCAGTACTTC
NA	NA	TRBV9	TRBJ1-6	CASSAAGSPSYNSPLHF	TGTGCCAGCAGCGCCGCGGGCTCCCCCTCCTATAATTCACCCCTCCACTTT
TRBD1	NA	TRBV14	TRBJ1-6	CASSPSGTGDSPLHF	TGTGCCAGCAGCCCGTCCGGGACAGGGGATTCACCCCTCCACTTT
TRBD1	NA	TRBV11-2	TRBJ1-1	CASSLVFAGGNGEAFF	TGTGCCAGCAGCTTAGTTTTCGCAGGGGGAAATGGTGAAGCTTTCTTT
NA	NA	TRBV10-3	TRBJ2-5	CAISESRGSRETQYF	TGTGCCATCAGTGAGTCTAGGGGGTCGAGGGAGACCCAGTACTTC
NA	NA	TRBV29-1	TRBJ1-2	CSVDGSPGTAPVVDTF	TGCAGCGTTGATGGCAGTCCCGGGACGGCGCCCGTCGTGGACACCTTC
NA	NA	TRBV25-1	TRBJ1-1	CASSFQRGGNTEAFF	TGTGCCAGCAGTTTCCAGAGGGGTGGGAACACTGAAGCTTTCTTT
NA	NA	TRBV23-1	TRBJ2-3	CASSQSTCGKEDTQYF	TGCGCCAGCAGTCAATCGACGTGCGGGAAGGAAGATACGCAGTATTTT
NA	NA	TRBV6-6	TRBJ2-3	CASVGDLALNTQYF	TGTGCCAGCGTGGGGGACCTGGCTCTGAATACGCAGTATTTT
TRBD2	NA	TRBV19	TRBJ2-5	CASSKPSGRSQETQYF	TGTGCCAGTAGTAAGCCTAGCGGGAGGTCACAAGAGACCCAGTACTTC
TRBD1	NA	TRBV28	TRBJ1-4	CASSSATGWGEKLFF	TGTGCCAGCAGTTCGGCGACAGGGTGGGGTGAAAAACTGTTTTTT
NA	NA	TRBV5-6	TRBJ1-1	CASSQKRAASSTEAFF	TGTGCCAGCAGCCAAAAAAGGGCCGCGAGTAGCACTGAAGCTTTCTTT
TRBD1	NA	TRBV28	TRBJ2-7	CASTQGGRSYEQYF	TGTGCCAGCACCCAAGGGGGCAGGTCCTACGAGCAGTACTTC
TRBD1	NA	TRBV5-4	TRBJ1-2	CASSGRGRDGYTF	TGTGCCAGCAGCGGCAGGGGGCGAGATGGCTACACCTTC
TRBD2	NA	TRBV4-2	TRBJ2-1	CASSPQNVDAGGEQFF	TGTGCCAGCAGCCCCCAAAACGTGGACGCGGGGGGTGAGCAGTTCTTC
NA	NA	TRBV7-9	TRBJ1-2	CASSLEPSGLDGYTF	TGTGCCAGCAGCTTAGAACCGTCAGGGTTGGATGGCTACACCTTC
NA	NA	TRBV18	TRBJ1-4	CASSPFTGWTNEKLFF	TGTGCCAGCTCACCGTTTACAGGGTGGACTAATGAAAAACTGTTTTTT
NA	NA	TRBV19	TRBJ2-5	CASSFGGLQETQYF	TGTGCCAGTAGTTTTGGGGGACTCCAAGAGACCCAGTACTTC
NA	NA	TRBV28	TRBJ2-7	CASRSASTYEQYF	TGTGCCAGCAGGTCGGCTTCTACCTACGAGCAGTACTTC
TRBD2	NA	TRBV7-3	TRBJ2-3	CASSLNAGATDTQYF	TGTGCCAGCAGCTTAAACGCGGGAGCCACAGATACGCAGTATTTT
NA	NA	TRBV28	TRBJ1-4	CASSLFPTETNEKLFF	TGTGCCAGCAGTTTATTCCCCACAGAAACTAATGAAAAACTGTTTTTT
TRBD1	NA	TRBV20-1	TRBJ2-7	CSASEGALYEQYF	TGCAGTGCTAGTGAGGGGGCCCTCTACGAGCAGTACTTC
TRBD1	NA	TRBV10-3	TRBJ2-3	CAISESVRQGVTDTQYF	TGTGCCATCAGTGAGTCGGTCAGACAGGGAGTCACAGATACGCAGTATTTT
NA	NA	TRBV25-1	TRBJ2-1	CASSRGEQFF	TGTGCCAGCAGCCGGGGTGAGCAGTTCTTC
NA	NA	TRBV5-1	TRBJ2-3	CASHQGNRIDTQYF	TGCGCCAGCCACCAAGGGAATAGAATAGATACGCAGTATTTT
NA	NA	TRBV27	TRBJ1-1	CASSLSGVTEAFF	TGTGCCAGCAGTCTATCAGGGGTGACTGAAGCTTTCTTT
TRBD1	NA	TRBV5-1	TRBJ1-2	CASSLAGQGLFYGYTF	TGCGCCAGCAGCTTGGCGGGACAGGGTCTTTTCTATGGCTACACCTTC
NA	NA	TRBV10-3	TRBJ1-1	CAISDKPNTEAFF	TGTGCCATCAGTGACAAGCCGAACACTGAAGCTTTCTTT
NA	NA	TRBV7-3	TRBJ1-1	CASSHTGANTEAFF	TGTGCCAGCAGTCACACGGGGGCGAACACTGAAGCTTTCTTT
NA	NA	TRBV18	TRBJ2-2	CASSPILANTGELFF	TGTGCCAGCTCACCGATCCTAGCGAACACCGGGGAGCTGTTTTTT
TRBD1	NA	TRBV18	TRBJ2-7	CASSQPKGATYEQYF	TGTGCCAGCTCACAACCGAAGGGGGCGACCTACGAGCAGTACTTC
TRBD1	NA	TRBV29-1	TRBJ2-2	CSGAGGLNTGELFF	TGCAGCGGTGCAGGGGGCCTCAACACCGGGGAGCTGTTTTTT
NA	NA	TRBV5-1	TRBJ1-1	CASSLSIPGTEAFF	TGCGCCAGCAGCTTAAGTATTCCTGGGACTGAAGCTTTCTTT
NA	NA	TRBV30	TRBJ1-6	CAWTPWEGPSPLHF	TGTGCCTGGACCCCCTGGGAGGGGCCCTCACCCCTCCACTTT
NA	NA	TRBV29-1	TRBJ1-2	CSVEDIVSYGYTF	TGCAGCGTTGAAGATATCGTATCCTATGGCTACACCTTC
TRBD2	NA	TRBV7-9	TRBJ2-2	CASSLLAGSTGELFF	TGTGCCAGCAGCTTATTAGCGGGGTCCACCGGGGAGCTGTTTTTT
NA	NA	TRBV25-1	TRBJ2-7	CASSDGAYEQYF	TGTGCCAGCAGTGATGGGGCCTACGAGCAGTACTTC
NA	NA	TRBV2	TRBJ2-7	CASRDRGLSGSYEQYF	TGTGCCAGCAGGGACAGAGGGCTCTCGGGCTCCTACGAGCAGTACTTC
NA	NA	TRBV5-1	TRBJ2-1	CASSLDSNEQFF	TGCGCCAGCAGCCTCGACAGCAATGAGCAGTTCTTC
TRBD1	NA	TRBV2	TRBJ1-4	CASRGQPNEKLFF	TGTGCCAGCAGGGGACAGCCTAATGAAAAACTGTTTTTT
NA	NA	TRBV6-5	TRBJ1-1	CASSYRGEAFF	TGTGCCAGCAGTTACAGGGGTGAAGCTTTCTTT
TRBD1	NA	TRBV18	TRBJ2-1	CASSPSIDRVMDNEQFF	TGTGCCAGCTCACCCTCTATCGACAGGGTGATGGACAATGAGCAGTTCTTC
NA	NA	TRBV5-1	TRBJ2-1	CASSLVVGGNEQFF	TGCGCCAGCAGCTTGGTGGTGGGTGGGAATGAGCAGTTCTTC
NA	NA	TRBV12-3/TRBV12-4	TRBJ2-3	CASSFRQTQQYF	TGTGCCAGCAGTTTCCGACAGACTCAGCAGTATTTT
TRBD1	NA	TRBV29-1	TRBJ1-3	CSVRTGSSGNTIYF	TGCAGCGTCCGGACAGGGAGCTCTGGAAACACCATATATTTT
NA	NA	TRBV6-5	TRBJ2-1	CASRTVGDEQFF	TGTGCCAGCAGGACGGTCGGGGATGAGCAGTTCTTC
NA	once	TRBV5-5	TRBJ1-3	CASRRGTGNTIYF	TGTGCCAGCAGACGGGGAACTGGAAACACCATATATTTT
NA	NA	TRBV11-2	TRBJ2-3	CASSLPPPGTDTQYF	TGTGCCAGCAGCTTACCCCCCCCAGGGACAGATACGCAGTATTTT
NA	NA	TRBV4-2	TRBJ1-4	CASSQASSTNEKLFF	TGTGCCAGCAGCCAAGCCTCATCAACTAATGAAAAACTGTTTTTT
NA	NA	TRBV3-1/TRBV3-2	TRBJ2-1	CASSQVEGEQFF	TGTGCCAGCAGCCAAGTGGAAGGTGAGCAGTTCTTC
NA	NA	TRBV5-1	TRBJ2-2	CASSPDIPVGELFF	TGCGCCAGCAGCCCGGACATCCCGGTGGGGGAGCTGTTTTTT
NA	NA	TRBV29-1	TRBJ1-2	CSVEDGVGWGYTF	TGCAGCGTTGAAGATGGGGTGGGGTGGGGCTACACCTTC
TRBD2	NA	TRBV5-3	TRBJ2-7	CARSLSSPEAGIGEQYF	TGTGCCAGAAGCTTGAGTTCTCCGGAAGCGGGAATCGGCGAGCAGTACTTC
TRBD2	NA	TRBV10-3	TRBJ2-7	CAISESTGVASGNYEQYF	TGTGCCATCAGTGAGTCTACGGGGGTGGCTAGCGGGAACTACGAGCAGTACTTC
NA	NA	TRBV6-5	TRBJ1-1	CASSYLPLVGTEAFF	TGTGCCAGCAGCTACCTGCCCCTGGTGGGAACTGAAGCTTTCTTT
NA	NA	TRBV27	TRBJ2-1	CASSFDSYNEQFF	TGTGCCAGCAGTTTTGACAGCTACAATGAGCAGTTCTTC
NA	NA	TRBV9	TRBJ1-2	CASSVEQELRYGYTF	TGTGCCAGCAGCGTAGAACAGGAACTCCGCTATGGCTACACCTTC